This T cell receptor (beta chain) derives from a study of identical twins. Using its own MiXCR run on the 5' RACE reads, TCRdb lists one record per CDR3 protein. The sample includes around 490,000 distinct CDR3 sequences, around 15% seen only once; the top ten take approximately 0.98%. The table lists this clonotype with a few counts. CDR3 length equals 11 residues. Trimming removed 5 bases at V and 12 bases at J, with 11 bases between. The germline CDR1 and CDR2 sequences are SGHTA and FQGNSA. This sample also appeared in a second study, on yellow fever vaccine responses in identical twins.

The sample taken for sequencing was CD4+ T cells sorted from blood. The clonotype comes from a woman aged 18-29 years in good health. This chain uses TRBV7-2 with TRBJ2-1; possibly TRBD1 or TRBD2 for D (6 bases each). CDR3 loop: CASSPGAGQFF. Here the CDR3 DNA reads TGTGCCAGCAGCCCGGGGGCGGGGCAGTTCTTC.